The 13 T cell receptor beta chains below come from one sample, sequenced in a study of cytomegalovirus exposure and HLA in healthy donors. TCRdb's table, derived via immunoSEQ multiplex PCR, lists solely in-frame clones and lacks some. The table records approximately 110,000 clones, roughly 86% of them present only once. Sequences were obtained from PBMCs. These receptors were collected from a woman between 18 and 30 years old in good health and CMV-seronegative.

The chain employs TRBV6-4 and TRBJ1-1; possible D gene TRBD1, 5 bases. The CDR3 covers 13 residues. CDR1 is MRHNA and CDR2 is SNTAGT in the germline V gene. The V end lost 6 bases, the J end lost 4 bases, and 12 bases lay between the germline ends. Written as DNA, the CDR3 is TGTGCCAGCAGCCTGGACATTCGCACTGAAGCTTTCTTT. It encodes CASSLDIRTEAFF.

The chain is built from TRBV5-6 and TRBJ2-1; D ambiguous. The CDR3 contains 14 residues. Trimming took 4 bases from V and 0 from J, leaving 8 bases between them. Germline V CDR1 and CDR2: SGHDT, YYEEEE. CDR3 nucleotide sequence: TGTGCCAGCAGCAGGCGGAGCTCCTACAATGAGCAGTTCTTC. Protein: CASSRRSSYNEQFF. The full variable domain, completed using reference TRBV5-6 and TRBJ2-1, is DAGVTQSPTHLIKTRGQQVTLRCSPKSGHDTVSWYQQALGQGPQFIFQYYEEEERQRGNFPDRFSGHQFPNYSSELNVNALLLGDSALYLCASSRRSSYNEQFFGPGTRLTVL.

In this sample, this clone turned up a few times. The chain joins TRBV28 to TRBJ2-1; 9 bases map to TRBD2. Germline lookup yields CDR1 MDHEN and CDR2 SYDVKM. Trimming removed 6 bases from V and 7 bases from J; junction bases left unmatched: 7. The CDR3 has 14 residues. The CDR3 bases are TGTGCCAGCAGCGCGGGAGGGTCCAGAAATGAGCAGTTCTTC. Protein product: CASSAGGSRNEQFF.

The chain couples TRBV28 to TRBJ1-5; 9 bases are shared with TRBD1. Per germline, CDR1 MDHEN and CDR2 SYDVKM. The J segment lost 2 bases and the V segment lost 1 base, leaving 9 bases of the junction unmatched. The CDR3 contains 18 residues. Written as DNA, the CDR3 is TGTGCCAGCAGTTTATTATCCTTCACAGGGGGCGGCAATCAGCCCCAGCATTTT. Amino acids: CASSLLSFTGGGNQPQHF.

V and J are TRBV19 and TRBJ2-7; 10 nucleotides align to TRBD1. The CDR3 has 14 amino acids. The V and J ends lost 6 bases and 3 bases, in that order; junction bases with no gene match: 5. Germline CDR1 and CDR2: LNHDA and SQIVND (reference sequence). The CDR3: CASRVGQGGYEQYF. CDR3 nucleotide sequence: TGTGCCAGTAGGGTCGGACAGGGGGGCTACGAGCAGTACTTC.

V and J are TRBV6-1 and TRBJ2-4; D perhaps matches TRBD1 (6 bases). Germline V CDR1 and CDR2: MNHNS, SASEGT. The CDR3 covers 15 residues. Trimming removed 10 bases at V and 0 bases at J, with 16 bases between. CDR3 sequence: CATSTAGVAKNIQYF. In DNA form, the CDR3 reads TGTGCCACCTCAACGGCAGGGGTAGCCAAAAACATTCAGTACTTC.

The rearrangement uses TRBV9 and TRBJ1-2, with D uncertain. The germline V and J ends were trimmed by 2 bases and 6 bases, with 8 bases remaining between them. Germline V lookup: CDR1 SGDLS, CDR2 YYNGEE. CDR3 length equals 12 residues. This CDR3 is CASSVRSDGYTF. CDR3 sequence (DNA): TGTGCCAGCAGCGTTCGGTCGGATGGCTACACCTTC.

The table lists this clone with a few counts. This rearrangement joins TRBV6-5 to TRBJ2-2; 7 bases are a match to TRBD2. Germline V gives CDR1 MNHEY, CDR2 SVGAGI. The CDR3 has 14 amino acids. J lost 7 bases, V lost 5 bases, and 7 bases had no gene match. CDR3: CASSQVREIGELFF. Written as DNA, the CDR3 is TGTGCCAGCAGTCAAGTGCGGGAGATCGGGGAGCTGTTTTTT.

The V and J genes are TRBV6-5 and TRBJ1-2; D is ambiguous. The CDR3 covers 13 residues. Per germline, CDR1 MNHEY and CDR2 SVGAGI. Trimming cost V 6 bases and J 10 bases, with 18 bases left between them. The CDR3, as DNA: TGTGCCAGCAGCCGCACTACCCGACTCCACTACACCTTC. Its protein is CASSRTTRLHYTF.

This clone was seen more than once but under ten times. The chain combines TRBV30 with TRBJ1-5; no clear D. The CDR3 contains 11 residues. The germline V and J ends were trimmed by 6 bases and 4 bases, with 7 bases remaining between them. Germline-derived CDR1 and CDR2 are GTSNPN and SVGIG (reference sequence). The CDR3 region has the DNA TGTGCCTGTTACTTAAATCAGCCCCAGCATTTT. Translated, it gives CACYLNQPQHF.

The chain has TRBV29-1 and TRBJ1-1; D is unresolved. V was shortened by 4 bases and J by 9 bases, with 12 bases between the two germline ends. This CDR3 comprises 11 residues. Germline V CDR1 and CDR2: SQVTM, ANQGSEA. Written as DNA, the CDR3 is TGCAGCGTTGGTTTTCCTACGCAAGCTTTCTTT. Translating gives CSVGFPTQAFF.

This clone came up once. The rearrangement joins TRBV7-9 to TRBJ1-2; D gene ambiguous. Trimming took off 5 bases at V and 4 bases at J, with 23 bases between the two ends. Germline assignment: CDR1 SEHNR and CDR2 FQNEAQ (reference sequence). This CDR3 has 17 amino acids. The CDR3, as DNA: TGTGCCAGCAGCCAAGAGACGCCTCCTGAGGCTATCTATGGCTACACCTTC. Protein product: CASSQETPPEAIYGYTF.

This clone was found a few times. In this CDR3 the conserved last residue, phenylalanine or tryptophan, is missing, so a read error is likely. No DNA is shown, since the ends of the CDR3 on it are uncertain; the CDR3 is the one TCRdb lists. This chain connects TRBV27 to TRBJ2-3; TRBD2 is the table's D call, not checked against the DNA. Germline CDR1 MNHEY, CDR2 SMNVEV (reference sequence). The CDR3 region is 12 residues in length, termini included. The CDR3 reads CASSFLASRCVG.